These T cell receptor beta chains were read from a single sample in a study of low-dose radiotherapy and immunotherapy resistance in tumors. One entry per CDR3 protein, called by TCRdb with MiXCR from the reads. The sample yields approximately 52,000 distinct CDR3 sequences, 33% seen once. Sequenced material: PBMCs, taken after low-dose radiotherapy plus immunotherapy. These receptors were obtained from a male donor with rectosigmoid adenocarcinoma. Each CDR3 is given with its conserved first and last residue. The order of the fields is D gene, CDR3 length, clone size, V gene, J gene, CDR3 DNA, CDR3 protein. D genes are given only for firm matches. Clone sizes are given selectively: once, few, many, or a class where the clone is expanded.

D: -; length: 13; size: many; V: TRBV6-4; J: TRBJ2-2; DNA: TGTGCCAGCAGTGACAGTTACACCGGGGAGCTGTTTTTT; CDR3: CASSDSYTGELFF
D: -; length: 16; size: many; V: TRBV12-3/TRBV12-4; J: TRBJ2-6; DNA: TGTGCCAGCAGTTTAGGGGGTAGCTCTGGGGCCAACGTCCTGACTTTC; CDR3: CASSLGGSSGANVLTF
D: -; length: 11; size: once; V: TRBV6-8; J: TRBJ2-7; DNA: TGTGCCAGCAGGGCAGGGTCCGAGCAGTACTTC; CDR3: CASRAGSEQYF
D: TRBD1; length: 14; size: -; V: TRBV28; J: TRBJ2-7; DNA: TGTGCCAGCAGCAGGACAGGGGGAACCTACGAGCAGTACTTC; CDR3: CASSRTGGTYEQYF
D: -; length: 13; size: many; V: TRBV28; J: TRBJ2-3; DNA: TGTGCCAGCAGTTCCTCGGGCACAGATACGCAGTATTTT; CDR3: CASSSSGTDTQYF
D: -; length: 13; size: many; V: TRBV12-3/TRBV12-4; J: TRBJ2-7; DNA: TGTGCCAGCAGTTTAGCTCGGGACTACGAGCAGTACTTC; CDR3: CASSLARDYEQYF
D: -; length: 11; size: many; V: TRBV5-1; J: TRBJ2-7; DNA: TGCGCCAGCAGCCACAATACCGAGCAGTACTTC; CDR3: CASSHNTEQYF
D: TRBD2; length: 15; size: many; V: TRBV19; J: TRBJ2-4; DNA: TGTGCCAGTAGTCCGGGACTAGCCGCGTTGGACATTCAGTACTTC; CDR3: CASSPGLAALDIQYF
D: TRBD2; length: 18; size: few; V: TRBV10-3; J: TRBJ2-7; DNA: TGTGCCATCAGTGAGCCCGTCCCCGGGTCCCGGGGGGCCTACGAGCAGTACTTC; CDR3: CAISEPVPGSRGAYEQYF
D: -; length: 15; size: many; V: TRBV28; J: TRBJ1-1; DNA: TGTGCCAGCGCCCTACTCGGGATCCTGAACACTGAAGCTTTCTTT; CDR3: CASALLGILNTEAFF
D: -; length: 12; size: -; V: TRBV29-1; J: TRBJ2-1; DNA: TGCAGCGTTGAAAACTCCCTCGGTGAGCAGTTCTTC; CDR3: CSVENSLGEQFF
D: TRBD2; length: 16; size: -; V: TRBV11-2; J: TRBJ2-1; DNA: TGTGCCAGCAGCTTAGGGGCTAGCGGGGGTTACAATGAGCAGTTCTTC; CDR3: CASSLGASGGYNEQFF